This TCR beta chain was recovered during a study of blood T cell repertoires in COVID-19. The CDR3 contains 17 residues. Trimming removed 1 base from V and 7 bases from J, with 20 bases in between. Germline CDR1 is SGHTA and CDR2 is FQGTGA. TCRdb keeps only in-frame clones here, not all; method: immunoSEQ multiplex PCR. The table records some 150,000 clones, about four fifths of them present only once. The origin of this receptor is a woman between 18 and 29 years old who had been exposed to COVID-19. The rearrangement links TRBV7-3 to TRBJ2-1, with D maybe TRBD1 (7 bases). Source material: PBMCs or T cells enriched from blood (not recorded which). Here the CDR3 DNA reads TGTGCCAGCAGCTTAATTCGGAGGGCAGGGGGTATGAATGAGCAGTTCTTC. Its translation: CASSLIRRAGGMNEQFF.